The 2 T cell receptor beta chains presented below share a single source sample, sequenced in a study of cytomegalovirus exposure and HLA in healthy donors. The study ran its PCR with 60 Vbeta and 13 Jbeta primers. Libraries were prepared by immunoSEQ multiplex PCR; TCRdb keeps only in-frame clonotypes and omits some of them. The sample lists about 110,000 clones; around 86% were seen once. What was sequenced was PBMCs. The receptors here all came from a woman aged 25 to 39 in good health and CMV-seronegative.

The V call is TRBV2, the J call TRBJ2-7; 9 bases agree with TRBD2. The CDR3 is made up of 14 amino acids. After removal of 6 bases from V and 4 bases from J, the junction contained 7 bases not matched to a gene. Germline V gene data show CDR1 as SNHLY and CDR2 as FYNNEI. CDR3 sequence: CASRTSGLSYEQYF. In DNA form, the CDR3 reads TGTGCCAGCAGGACTAGCGGACTCTCTTACGAGCAGTACTTC. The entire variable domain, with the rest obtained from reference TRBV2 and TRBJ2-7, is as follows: EPEVTQTPSHQVTQMGQEVILRCVPISNHLYFYWYRQILGQKVEFLVSFYNNEISEKSEIFDDQFSVERPDGSNFTLKIRSTKLEDSAMYFCASRTSGLSYEQYFGPGTRLTVT.

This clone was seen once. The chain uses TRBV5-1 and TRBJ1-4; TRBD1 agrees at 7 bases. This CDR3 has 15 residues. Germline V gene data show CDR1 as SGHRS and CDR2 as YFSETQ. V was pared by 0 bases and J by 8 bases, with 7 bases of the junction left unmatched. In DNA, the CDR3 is TGCGCCAGCAGCTTGGGGGACAGCTTTTCAGAAAAACTGTTTTTT. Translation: CASSLGDSFSEKLFF.